This T cell receptor (beta chain) was profiled in a study of T cells after yellow fever vaccination. In making TCR cDNA, 5'RACE template switching added a universal primer site and UMIs to it. TCRdb re-called the 5' RACE reads with MiXCR, one entry per CDR3 protein. The repertoire consists of some 320,000 distinct CDR3 sequences, with over 3.5% occurring once and the leading ten covering roughly 25%. Note on this clonotype: Its antigen remains unidentified.

CDR1 SGHRS and CDR2 YFSETQ come from the germline V gene. V was shortened by 2 bases and J by 2 bases, with 19 bases between the two germline ends. This CDR3 has 17 amino acids. Notes on the study in general: In post-booster samples, most primary-vaccination clones reappeared (approximately 95% CD4, about 91% CD8). Contamination of FACS-sorted repertoires by abundant clonotypes from the bulk population could occur. When the response was secondary, it was weaker but reached its peak faster, day 5 versus 15.

V is TRBV5-1 and J is TRBJ1-1; D might be TRBD1 (5 bases). This TCR was sampled from a man aged 18-30 years who received the YFV17D yellow fever vaccine. The sample in question was PBMCs, obtained 5 days after the yellow fever booster vaccination. The CDR3 spells CASSLATDPLINTEAFF. CDR3 bases: TGCGCCAGCAGCTTAGCGACAGACCCTCTAATAAACACTGAAGCTTTCTTT.